The present TCR beta chain was sequenced within a study of radiation and T cells in renal cell carcinoma. V was pared by 3 bases and J by 0 bases, with 9 bases between. Germline CDR1 is SGHTA and CDR2 is FQGNSA. This CDR3 spans 14 amino acids. Described time point: blood 4 weeks post-SBRT, at nephrectomy. The treatment denotes: 15 Gy SBRT to primary tumor, nephrectomy 4 weeks later. The method was immunoSEQ multiplex PCR; TCRdb's version includes in-frame clones alone and lacks a portion of them. The table has approximately 29,000 clones, more than 65% seen once; the top ten hold 30% to 35%. The gene calls are TRBV7-2 and TRBJ2-7, with D perhaps matching TRBD2 (5 bases). This TCR was sampled from a man aged 55 to 70 with renal cell carcinoma. Sequenced material: blood, taken from a patient whose treatment included radiotherapy and nephrectomy. As DNA, the CDR3 is TGTGCCAGCAGCTTGGAGGTGAGCTCCTACGAGCAGTACTTC. It specifies CASSLEVSSYEQYF.